The source of this T cell receptor (beta chain) is a study of CD8 T cells in Susac syndrome. Study-level findings and limits: Regarding the TCR sequencing and HLA analysis, the study admitted that a relatively small number of individuals were involved.

Germline V lookup: CDR1 LNHNV, CDR2 YYDKDF (reference sequence). The CDR3 covers 14 residues. V lost 8 bases and J lost 4, with 15 bases in between. Reverse transcription of roughly 0.5 to 1 ug RNA was performed with random hexamers. TCRdb ran MiXCR on the immunoSEQ multiplex PCR reads and lists one entry per CDR3 protein. The data contain roughly 130,000 distinct CDR3 sequences, about 95% of them seen just once; the ten biggest clones take up around 0.12%. The control participants were healthy donors, and these controls were matched with respect to both age and sex. Notes on this clonotype: Its antigen remains unknown.

V gene TRBV15 combines with J gene TRBJ2-4; perhaps TRBD2 as D (6 bases). The source material was CD4+ T cells from PBMCs. The source is a human donor in good health. The chain's CDR3 is CATFGGVGKNIQYF. The CDR3 DNA sequence: TGTGCCACCTTCGGGGGAGTAGGGAAAAACATTCAGTACTTC.